These 18 T cell receptor beta chains share one sample of origin, sequenced in a study of graft-versus-host responses after intestinal transplantation. Which antigens these TCRs recognize remains unknown. Assay used: immunoSEQ multiplex PCR; TCRdb lists only in-frame clones, some missing. Of 50,000 to 75,000 clones listed, 90% were seen once; the top ten hold roughly 1.5%. The sequenced sample was unstimulated CD8+ T cells sorted from spleen or lymph node cells, obtained before transplant. The receptors were gathered from a human donor who was the organ donor for an intestinal transplant.

The chain is built from TRBV4-3 and TRBJ1-2; 10 bases match TRBD1. Germline assignment: CDR1 LGHNA and CDR2 YSLEER. The CDR3 has 16 residues. V dropped 0 bases and J dropped 6; count of bases not matched to a gene: 7. The CDR3 DNA reads as TGCGCCAGCAGCCAAGATACTGGGACAGGGGAAGATGGCTACACCTTC. Its translation: CASSQDTGTGEDGYTF.

The chain links TRBV6-1 to TRBJ2-1, with 10 bases matching TRBD1. Germline V gene data show CDR1 as MNHNS and CDR2 as SASEGT. J was trimmed by 6 bases and V by 11 bases; bases with no gene match: 7. This CDR3 contains 13 residues. CDR3 amino acids: CAGQGEEINEQFF. The CDR3 region has the DNA TGTGCCGGACAGGGGGAAGAAATCAATGAGCAGTTCTTC.

This clone was picked up one time. V is TRBV7-9 and J is TRBJ2-1, with D unresolved. Germline V gene data show CDR1 as SEHNR and CDR2 as FQNEAQ (reference sequence). The V and J ends lost 3 bases and 0 bases respectively, with 15 bases between them. This CDR3 has 17 amino acids. The CDR3 region is CASSFRRDLGSYNEQFF. The DNA of the CDR3 is TGTGCCAGCAGCTTTCGACGCGACTTGGGCTCCTACAATGAGCAGTTCTTC.

CDR3 region: CASRESYTEAFF. DNA of the CDR3: TGTGCCAGTAGAGAGTCGTACACTGAAGCTTTCTTT. J is TRBJ1-1 and V is TRBV19; D remains ambiguous. Trimming removed 6 bases at V and 3 bases at J, with 8 bases between. Germline V lookup: CDR1 LNHDA, CDR2 SQIVND (reference sequence). This CDR3 comprises 12 residues.

This sequence joins TRBV18 and TRBJ2-7; D might be TRBD2 (5 bases). Per germline, CDR1 KGHSH and CDR2 LQKENI. V shed 1 base and J shed 2 bases, with 15 bases lying between them. There are 16 residues in the CDR3. CDR3: CASSPLRRARAYEQYF. In nucleotides, the CDR3 is TGTGCCAGCTCACCACTTCGGCGGGCGCGGGCCTACGAGCAGTACTTC.

This clone was observed a single time. The chain joins TRBV6-5 to TRBJ2-1; 10 bases align to TRBD2. With 7 bases clipped from V and 8 bases from J, the junction kept 8 bases outside the gene matches. Germline lookup yields CDR1 MNHEY and CDR2 SVGAGI. The CDR3 has 14 residues. CDR3 sequence: CASTEREGVHEQFF. The DNA of the CDR3 is TGTGCCAGCACAGAGCGGGAGGGGGTGCATGAGCAGTTCTTC.

V gene TRBV5-6 combines with J gene TRBJ1-1, with D possibly TRBD1 on 5 matching bases. The CDR3 consists of 13 residues. CDR1 SGHDT and CDR2 YYEEEE come from the germline V gene. V lost 5 bases to trimming and J lost 4 bases, with 12 bases between them. CDR3 bases: TGTGCCAGCAGTTCTGGGGGGTCCACTGAAGCTTTCTTT. This codes for CASSSGGSTEAFF. Based on the CDR3 plus reference TRBV5-6 and TRBJ1-1, the full variable domain is DAGVTQSPTHLIKTRGQQVTLRCSPKSGHDTVSWYQQALGQGPQFIFQYYEEEERQRGNFPDRFSGHQFPNYSSELNVNALLLGDSALYLCASSSGGSTEAFFGQGTRLTVV.

The CDR3 sequence is CASSPAGTGGNQPQHF. The CDR3 DNA follows: TGTGCCAGCTCACCGGCCGGGACAGGGGGCAATCAGCCCCAGCATTTT. This sequence joins TRBV18 and TRBJ1-5, with TRBD1 matching over 10 bases. This CDR3 is 16 amino acids long. The J segment lost 2 bases and the V segment lost 3 bases, leaving 4 bases of the junction unmatched. Germline V gives CDR1 KGHSH, CDR2 LQKENI.

The V gene is TRBV6-6, the J gene TRBJ2-7; D remains unclear. Trimming removed 1 base at V and 3 bases at J, with 10 bases between. The germline V gene has CDR1 MNHNY and CDR2 SVGAGI (reference sequence). The CDR3 sequence is 14 residues long. DNA of the CDR3: TGTGCCAGCAGTTACTTGGGCTTCCTCTACGAGCAGTACTTC. It is translated as CASSYLGFLYEQYF.

V is TRBV19 and J is TRBJ1-2, with 7 positions matching TRBD1. The length of the CDR3 is 14 residues. Germline V CDR1 and CDR2: LNHDA, SQIVND (reference sequence). Losses at the gene ends were 3 bases for V and 2 bases for J; bases not matched to a gene: 3. CDR3 coding DNA: TGTGCCAGTAGTATCCTGACAGGGAACTATGGCTACACCTTC. Translated: CASSILTGNYGYTF.

This clone was seen once. The gene calls are TRBV6-5 and TRBJ1-1, with D unresolved. V dropped 8 bases and J dropped 6 bases, with 19 bases sitting between them. This CDR3 spans 14 amino acids. CDR1 is MNHEY and CDR2 is SVGAGI in the germline V gene. In DNA form, the CDR3 reads TGTGCCAGCTCCCCTGGCGGAGGTTCCGCTGAAGCTTTCTTT. Protein: CASSPGGGSAEAFF.

The count of this clone is one. The rearrangement uses TRBV9 and TRBJ2-3; a weak D match, TRBD2 (5 bases). The germline gives CDR1 SGDLS, CDR2 YYNGEE. The CDR3 runs 15 residues. Trimming shortened V by 4 bases and J by 3 bases, and 15 bases separated the two germline ends. Written as DNA, the CDR3 is TGTGCCAGCAGCCACAAACTAGTGAGAACAGATACGCAGTATTTT. It translates to CASSHKLVRTDTQYF.

The CDR3 nucleotides read TGTGCCAGCAGCCAGGGACAGAACGCAGATACGCAGTATTTT. Protein: CASSQGQNADTQYF. J is TRBJ2-3 and V is TRBV14; 7 bases line up with TRBD1. CDR1 SGHDN and CDR2 FVKESK come from the germline V gene. The CDR3 is 14 residues long. Trimming took 3 bases from V and 4 from J; bases not matched to a gene: 4.

The V gene is TRBV4-1, the J gene TRBJ2-3; 8 bases align to TRBD2. CDR1 and CDR2 (germline): MGHRA, YSYEKL. The CDR3 contains 17 residues. J gave up 2 bases and V 1 base, and 8 bases lay outside the gene matches. The CDR3 loop is CASSQVQLAEFTDTQYF. Here the CDR3 DNA reads TGCGCCAGCAGCCAAGTTCAACTAGCGGAGTTCACAGATACGCAGTATTTT.

Notes on this clone: This sample includes further DNA sequences coding for the same CDR3. The chain recombines TRBV19 with TRBJ1-2; weak D call: TRBD1 (6 bases). The germline V gene encodes CDR1 LNHDA and CDR2 SQIVND (reference sequence). This CDR3 region has 13 residues. Trimming removed 5 bases from V and 2 bases from J, with 9 bases in between. Here the CDR3 DNA reads TGTGCCAGTAGTCCAGGACAGAACTATGGCTACACCTTC. Translation: CASSPGQNYGYTF.

The rearrangement uses TRBV30 and TRBJ2-7; 8 nucleotides agree with TRBD1. The CDR3 is 14 residues long. Germline V gives CDR1 GTSNPN, CDR2 SVGIG (reference sequence). After removal of 3 bases from V and 4 bases from J, the junction contained 8 bases not matched to a gene. The CDR3 sequence is CAWSGQGALYEQYF. For the CDR3, the DNA is TGTGCCTGGAGCGGGCAGGGGGCTCTGTACGAGCAGTACTTC.

The chain has TRBV19 and TRBJ2-3; no firm D call. The CDR3 totals 14 residues. The germline V gene encodes CDR1 LNHDA and CDR2 SQIVND (reference sequence). V lost 7 bases to trimming and J lost 0 bases, with 11 bases between them. The CDR3 DNA is TGTGCCAGTATGGGCCAGAAAAGCACAGATACGCAGTATTTT. This translates into CASMGQKSTDTQYF.

V usage is TRBV7-6 and J usage is TRBJ2-1; D perhaps matches TRBD2 (6 bases). Trimming removed 3 bases from V and 6 bases from J, with 12 bases in between. This CDR3 contains 14 residues. Germline V gives CDR1 SGHVS, CDR2 FNYEAQ. The CDR3 spells CASSLEAGFNEQFF. The CDR3 DNA is TGTGCCAGCAGCTTGGAGGCGGGATTCAATGAGCAGTTCTTC.